This T cell receptor beta chain was obtained from a study of T-cell memory formation after mild COVID-19. The study, taken as a whole, reports: Whereas later expanders leaned CD4+, clones contracting day 15 to 85 showed a balanced CD4/CD8 makeup.

CDR1 MNHNY and CDR2 SVGAGI come from the germline V gene (reference sequence). The CDR3 has 15 amino acids. Unmatched junction bases numbered 9, after V lost 5 bases and J lost 9 bases. Comment on this clonotype: No antigen is known for it.

TCRdb independently ran MiXCR on the 5' RACE reads; one entry per CDR3 protein. This table holds hundreds of thousands of distinct CDR3 sequences, roughly 19% found once. The chain has TRBV6-6 and TRBJ2-1; TRBD1 matches 11 bases. This TCR came from a man younger than 35 who had mild COVID-19 (a few samples of this study predate the infection). Cell type and time point are not known. The material sequenced was PBMCs or a T cell subset sorted from them (not recorded which). CDR3 region: CASSRDRGLGSEQFF. The CDR3, as DNA: TGTGCCAGCAGTCGGGACAGGGGGTTGGGTAGTGAGCAGTTCTTC.